The rows below give T cell receptor beta chains drawn from one sample of a study of PD-L1 blockade in urothelial cancer. Sequencing used immunoSEQ multiplex PCR; TCRdb keeps in-frame clones, though not all of them. The sample lists about 84,000 clones, approximately 90% occurring once. Sequencing used PBMCs, obtained around atezolizumab (anti-PD-L1) treatment. Receptors originate from a man in his fifties or sixties with urothelial cancer. Each CDR3 is given with its conserved first and last residue. D genes are given only for firm matches. Not every row has a clone size; where given, it reads once, few, many or a size class.

v_gene	d_gene	j_gene	abundance	CDR3aa	CDR3nt
TRBV5-1	-	TRBJ1-3	few	CASSHAGQSGNTIYF	TGCGCCAGCAGCCATGCCGGACAGTCAGGAAACACCATATATTTT
TRBV7-2	TRBD1	TRBJ2-1	-	CASSLGTAYNEQFF	TGTGCCAGCAGCTTGGGGACAGCCTACAATGAGCAGTTCTTC
TRBV9	TRBD1	TRBJ1-3	-	CASSGTGTGVKLSGNTIYF	TGTGCCAGCAGCGGGACCGGGACAGGGGTGAAGTTGTCTGGAAACACCATATATTTT
TRBV1	-	TRBJ2-1	-	CTSSPRRQSSYNEQFF	TGCACCAGCAGCCCGCGTCGACAGAGCTCCTACAATGAGCAGTTCTTC
TRBV28	-	TRBJ2-3	-	CASSPRDTQYF	TGTGCCAGCAGTCCCAGAGATACGCAGTATTTT
TRBV25-1	TRBD1	TRBJ1-3	-	CASSGWTGGTGNTIYF	TGTGCCAGCAGTGGCTGGACAGGGGGTACCGGAAACACCATATATTTT
TRBV28	TRBD1	TRBJ1-3	-	CASSGQVSGNTIYF	TGTGCCAGCAGCGGACAGGTCTCTGGAAACACCATATATTTT
TRBV10-1	-	TRBJ1-2	-	CASSESPGANGYTF	TGCGCCAGCAGTGAGTCACCAGGGGCTAATGGCTACACCTTC
TRBV4-3	TRBD2	TRBJ2-5	-	CASSQDFGGQETQYF	TGCGCCAGCAGCCAAGATTTCGGGGGGCAAGAGACCCAGTACTTC
TRBV21-1	-	TRBJ1-1	-	CASSKRRQGAPRDTEAFF	TGTGCCAGCAGCAAACGGCGCCAGGGGGCGCCTAGGGACACTGAAGCTTTCTTT
TRBV2	-	TRBJ2-1	-	CASSDGESGRQFF	TGTGCCAGCAGTGACGGGGAGTCGGGAAGGCAGTTCTTC
TRBV4-1	TRBD2	TRBJ2-3	-	CASSHPGLAGGNTQYF	TGCGCCAGCAGCCATCCTGGACTAGCGGGGGGGAATACGCAGTATTTT
TRBV7-2	-	TRBJ2-3	-	CASSLWESSTDTQYF	TGTGCCAGCAGCTTGTGGGAGTCGAGCACAGATACGCAGTATTTT
TRBV5-1	TRBD1	TRBJ1-6	-	CASRNDRGLSPLHF	TGCGCCAGCAGGAATGACAGGGGGCTTTCACCCCTCCACTTT
TRBV7-9	-	TRBJ2-3	-	CASSLISTSTDTQYF	TGTGCCAGCAGCTTAATCTCAACTAGCACAGATACGCAGTATTTT
TRBV2	-	TRBJ2-7	-	CASSDGQGHEQYF	TGTGCCAGCAGTGACGGTCAGGGCCACGAGCAGTACTTC
TRBV6-1	TRBD2	TRBJ2-1	-	CSGSSYNEQFF	TGTAGCGGGAGCTCCTACAATGAGCAGTTCTTC
TRBV4-3	-	TRBJ1-1	-	CASSQEAGMNTEAFF	TGCGCCAGCAGCCAAGAGGCAGGAATGAACACTGAAGCTTTCTTT
TRBV19	TRBD2	TRBJ2-3	-	CASSTREGRGTDTQYF	TGTGCCAGTAGTACGCGGGAGGGCCGTGGCACAGATACGCAGTATTTT
TRBV28	-	TRBJ1-2	once	CASNIGGGASYGYTF	TGTGCCAGCAATATTGGGGGGGGCGCTTCCTATGGCTACACCTTC
TRBV9	-	TRBJ2-1	-	CASSAIIATSYNEQFF	TGTGCCAGCAGCGCGATAATAGCGACGTCCTACAATGAGCAGTTCTTC
TRBV5-4	-	TRBJ2-3	-	CASSLDGGGTDTQYF	TGTGCCAGCAGCTTGGATGGGGGCGGCACAGATACGCAGTATTTT
TRBV2	TRBD2	TRBJ2-7	-	CASSRPGLRGSEQYF	TGTGCCAGCTCAAGACCGGGACTAAGAGGTAGCGAGCAGTACTTC
TRBV5-8	-	TRBJ2-5	-	CASSFLHSGSETQYF	TGTGCCAGCAGCTTTTTGCACAGCGGGTCGGAGACCCAGTACTTC
TRBV7-9	TRBD2	TRBJ2-1	once	CASSSLGLAGESYNEQFF	TGTGCCAGCAGCTCCCTGGGGCTAGCGGGTGAATCCTACAATGAGCAGTTCTTC
TRBV9	-	TRBJ2-5	-	CASSVSADDYQETQYF	TGTGCCAGCAGCGTTAGTGCCGACGACTACCAAGAGACCCAGTACTTC